Presented here are 17 T cell receptor beta chains from one specimen sequenced in a study of T cell changes during pregnancy in multiple sclerosis. Clones were read by immunoSEQ multiplex PCR, and TCRdb kept only the in-frame ones, dropping some. The sample yields roughly 18,000 clones, about 88% seen once. This specimen consisted of CD4+ T cells from peripheral blood mononuclear cells, obtained in the first trimester of pregnancy. Source of these receptors: a female donor in good health, enrolled as a control in a pregnancy study.

The gene calls are TRBV6-6 and TRBJ2-7, with 11 positions matching TRBD1. V dropped 0 bases and J dropped 6; count of bases not matched to a gene: 7. The CDR3 sequence is 16 residues long. Germline CDR1 MNHNY, CDR2 SVGAGI (reference sequence). The DNA for the CDR3 is TGTGCCAGCAGTTACTCGATGGGGACAGGGGGTCGCGAGCAGTACTTC. Amino acid sequence: CASSYSMGTGGREQYF.

This clone was seen a handful of times. The rearrangement uses TRBV2 and TRBJ2-7; perhaps TRBD1 as D (5 bases). CDR3 length: 15 amino acids. Germline CDR1 SNHLY, CDR2 FYNNEI. The V end was cut by 0 bases, the J end by 5 bases, with 14 bases between. The CDR3 here is CASSEAAAGLNEQYF. The CDR3 DNA sequence: TGTGCCAGCAGTGAAGCTGCGGCAGGGTTGAACGAGCAGTACTTC.

The rearrangement links TRBV7-2 to TRBJ1-5; 7 nucleotides line up with TRBD1. This CDR3 has 14 residues. V gave up 6 bases and J gave up 6 bases; unmatched junction bases: 8. Looked up from germline, CDR1 is SGHTA and CDR2 is FQGNSA. CDR3 in amino acids: CASSSDRVGQPQHF. CDR3 in DNA: TGTGCCAGCAGTTCTGACAGGGTCGGTCAGCCCCAGCATTTT.

J is TRBJ2-5 and V is TRBV5-8, with D unclear. From germline, CDR1 is SGHTS and CDR2 YDEGEE. The CDR3 spans 15 residues. Deletions cut 3 bases from V and 4 bases from J, with 16 bases between. CDR3 coding DNA: TGTGCCAGCAGCTCTCATGGCCGGGTCGGAGAGACCCAGTACTTC. Its protein is CASSSHGRVGETQYF.

V and J are TRBV28 and TRBJ1-3; tentatively, D is TRBD1 (5 bases). The CDR3 consists of 15 residues. Trimming removed 4 bases from V and 1 base from J, with 11 bases in between. Per the germline V gene, CDR1 is MDHEN and CDR2 is SYDVKM. CDR3 coding DNA: TGTGCCAGCAGTTCCCTCGGGGGGTCTGGAAACACCATATATTTT. Its protein is CASSSLGGSGNTIYF.

This clone was counted a single time. The rearrangement uses TRBV5-4 and TRBJ1-6; 9 nucleotides line up with TRBD1. V lost 2 bases to trimming and J lost 5 bases; unmatched junction nucleotides: 2. The CDR3 is made up of 15 amino acids. CDR1 and CDR2 from the germline V gene are SGHNT and YYREEE (reference sequence). CDR3 loop: CASSLQGADNSPLHF. For the CDR3, the DNA is TGTGCCAGCAGCTTACAGGGGGCCGATAATTCACCCCTCCACTTT.

This clone was detected a few times. The genes are TRBV30 and TRBJ1-1, with a possible D match to TRBD1 (6 bases). Germline V gives CDR1 GTSNPN, CDR2 SVGIG (reference sequence). The length of the CDR3 is 16 residues. V lost 1 base and J lost 3, with 18 bases in between. In DNA form, the CDR3 reads TGTGCCTGGAGTGACCTCAGGACGGGGGGCCACACTGAAGCTTTCTTT. Translating gives CAWSDLRTGGHTEAFF.

V gene TRBV7-2 combines with J gene TRBJ2-1, with 12 bases aligning to TRBD2. CDR3 length: 17 amino acids. Germline CDR1 and CDR2: SGHTA and FQGNSA. The V segment lost 2 bases and the J segment 3 bases; nucleotides outside the gene matches: 5. In DNA, the CDR3 is TGTGCCAGCAGCTTAAGGACTAGCGGGACTCTCTACAATGAGCAGTTCTTC. It is translated as CASSLRTSGTLYNEQFF.

This clone has only one observation. V usage is TRBV19 and J usage is TRBJ2-3; TRBD1 matches at 7 bases. Looked up from germline, CDR1 is LNHDA and CDR2 is SQIVND (reference sequence). Trimming took 7 bases from V and 4 from J; bases not matched to a gene: 5. This CDR3 is built from 13 residues. The CDR3 loop is CASTATGSDTQYF. The CDR3 coding sequence is TGTGCCAGTACCGCGACAGGGTCAGATACGCAGTATTTT.

The V call is TRBV18, the J call TRBJ1-5, with D perhaps TRBD1 (5 bases). Germline CDR1 is KGHSH and CDR2 is LQKENI. V was pared by 0 bases and J by 7 bases, with 13 bases between. CDR3 size: 15 residues. The DNA of the CDR3 is TGTGCCAGCTCACCACCGGGAGGGGTGCTCCAGCCCCAGCATTTT. The encoded protein is CASSPPGGVLQPQHF.

V usage is TRBV19 and J usage is TRBJ1-4, with a tentative D call TRBD1 (5 bases). V lost 1 base, J lost 0 bases, and 9 bases lay in between. CDR1 and CDR2 (germline): LNHDA, SQIVND (reference sequence). The length of the CDR3 is 16 residues. CDR3 protein: CASSIAGFATNEKLFF. The CDR3 nucleotides read TGTGCCAGTAGTATAGCAGGGTTTGCAACTAATGAAAAACTGTTTTTT.

The J gene is TRBJ1-2, the V gene TRBV18; a possible D gene is TRBD1 (6 bases). Between the trimmed V and J ends, which lost 2 bases and 6 bases, there was a span of 19 bases. This CDR3 has 16 amino acids. Germline loops: CDR1 KGHSH, CDR2 LQKENI. CDR3 nucleotides: TGTGCCAGCTCACCAGGGACAAGGATCGGGGTGAATGGCTACACCTTC. It codes for CASSPGTRIGVNGYTF.

CDR3 residues: CASSQSAANTGELFF. CDR3 sequence (DNA): TGTGCCAGCAGCCAATCGGCTGCGAACACCGGGGAGCTGTTTTTT. The gene calls are TRBV16 and TRBJ2-2; no firm D call. Germline CDR1 KGHSY, CDR2 FQNENV. This CDR3 is 15 amino acids long. V dropped 0 bases and J dropped 0 bases, with 5 bases sitting between them.

The chain combines TRBV9 with TRBJ1-6; D unclear. The CDR3 is 15 amino acids. From germline, CDR1 is SGDLS and CDR2 YYNGEE. V dropped 0 bases and J dropped 10 bases, with 14 bases sitting between them. The CDR3 DNA reads TGTGCCAGCAGCGTAGGCGGGAGTACGAGATCACCCCTCCACTTT. Protein: CASSVGGSTRSPLHF.

V and J are TRBV7-6 and TRBJ1-3; D ambiguous. Germline V gives CDR1 SGHVS, CDR2 FNYEAQ. The CDR3 loop spans 16 amino acids. Between the trimmed V and J ends, which lost 0 bases and 0 bases, there was a span of 9 bases. DNA for the CDR3: TGTGCCAGCAGCTTAGCGATGGGAGGCTCTGGAAACACCATATATTTT. Translating gives CASSLAMGGSGNTIYF.

The rearrangement links TRBV25-1 to TRBJ2-7; 7 bases are a match to TRBD1. V gave up 5 bases and J gave up 2 bases; unmatched junction bases: 6. The germline CDR1 and CDR2 sequences are MGHDK and SYGVNS. This CDR3 has 14 amino acids. CDR3 sequence reads: CASSRDRTTYEQYF. The CDR3 DNA is TGTGCCAGCAGTAGGGACAGAACTACCTACGAGCAGTACTTC.

The genes are TRBV7-6 and TRBJ2-2, with a tentative D call TRBD1 (5 bases). The CDR3 sequence is 18 residues long. The germline V and J ends were trimmed by 1 base and 3 bases, with 18 bases remaining between them. Germline assignment: CDR1 SGHVS and CDR2 FNYEAQ. The CDR3: CASSLGVGQGSYTGELFF. CDR3 coding DNA: TGTGCCAGCAGCTTAGGGGTCGGGCAGGGCTCCTACACCGGGGAGCTGTTTTTT. The variable domain in full, with the rest retrieved from reference TRBV7-6 and TRBJ2-2, is GAGVSQSPRYKVTKRGQDVALRCDPISGHVSLYWYRQALGQGPEFLTYFNYEAQQDKSGLPNDRFSAERPEGSISTLTIQRTEQRDSAMYRCASSLGVGQGSYTGELFFGEGSRLTVL.